Included here is one TCR beta chain sequence, with context. Its target is not known. This specimen belongs to a study of T cells in localized non-small cell lung cancer. Method: immunoSEQ multiplex PCR; TCRdb's copy keeps in-frame clones and lacks some. Of approximately 150,000 clones in the sample, 70% to 90% were seen once. The germline CDR1 and CDR2 sequences are MNHNS and SASEGT. V was clipped by 1 base and J by 7 bases, with 7 bases between them. There are 13 residues in the CDR3. Findings of the study overall: Exceeding tumor, uninvolved adjacent lung had the highest T cell clonality. Elevated circulating T cell density in blood was associated with longer overall survival.

This specimen consisted of peripheral blood, obtained before any cancer treatment. The rearrangement joins TRBV6-1 to TRBJ1-4; D remains unclear. This sequence originates from an older female donor with stage I lung adenocarcinoma. CDR3 DNA sequence: TGTGCCAGCAGTGAAGTCAAGGCTGAAAAACTGTTTTTT. It encodes CASSEVKAEKLFF.